The entry below describes one T cell receptor (beta chain). A read error is possible here, since a much larger clone lies one base away. The CDR3 is made up of 13 amino acids. The sample originates from a study of tumor and adjacent non-tumor tissue in lung cancer. The template was RNA from unsorted bulk tissue. Distant lung tissue was collected more than 3 cm away from the tumor edge. Three rounds of nested PCR, following a modified ARM-PCR protocol, produced the TCRbeta library. TCRdb re-analysed the multiplex PCR reads in MiXCR, keeping a single row per CDR3 protein. The profile shows 35,000 to 55,000 distinct CDR3 sequences, 60% of them singletons.

The V and J genes are TRBV12-3 or TRBV12-4 and TRBJ2-2; D uncertain. This clonotype originated in a man aged 50-59 years with non-small cell lung cancer. The sequenced sample consisted of distant non-tumor lung tissue. The CDR3 spells CTSEGPHTGELFF. CDR3 DNA: TGTACCAGCGAAGGGCCTCACACCGGGGAGCTGTTTTTT.